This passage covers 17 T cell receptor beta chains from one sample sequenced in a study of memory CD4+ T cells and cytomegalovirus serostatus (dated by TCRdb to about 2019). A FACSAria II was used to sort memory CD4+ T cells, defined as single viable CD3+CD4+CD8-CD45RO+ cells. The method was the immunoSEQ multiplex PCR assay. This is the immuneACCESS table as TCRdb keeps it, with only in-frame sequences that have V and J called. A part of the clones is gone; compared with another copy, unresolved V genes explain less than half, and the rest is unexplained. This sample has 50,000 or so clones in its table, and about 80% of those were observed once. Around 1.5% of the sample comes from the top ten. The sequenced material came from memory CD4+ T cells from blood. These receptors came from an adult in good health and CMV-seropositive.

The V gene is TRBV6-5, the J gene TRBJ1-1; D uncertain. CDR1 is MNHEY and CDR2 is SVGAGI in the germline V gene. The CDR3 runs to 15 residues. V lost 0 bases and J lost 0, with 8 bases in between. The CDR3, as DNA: TGTGCCAGCAGTTACTCGAGGAATTTGAACACTGAAGCTTTCTTT. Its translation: CASSYSRNLNTEAFF.

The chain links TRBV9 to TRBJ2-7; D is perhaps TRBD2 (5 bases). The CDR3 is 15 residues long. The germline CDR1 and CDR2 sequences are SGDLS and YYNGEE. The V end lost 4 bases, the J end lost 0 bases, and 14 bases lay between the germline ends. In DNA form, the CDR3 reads TGTGCCAGCAGCCCGGGGTTTTCGGGCTCCTACGAGCAGTACTTC. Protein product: CASSPGFSGSYEQYF. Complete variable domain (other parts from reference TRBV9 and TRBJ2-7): DSGVTQTPKHLITATGQRVTLRCSPRSGDLSVYWYQQSLDQGLQFLIQYYNGEERAKGNILERFSAQQFPDLHSELNLSSLELGDSALYFCASSPGFSGSYEQYFGPGTRLTVT.

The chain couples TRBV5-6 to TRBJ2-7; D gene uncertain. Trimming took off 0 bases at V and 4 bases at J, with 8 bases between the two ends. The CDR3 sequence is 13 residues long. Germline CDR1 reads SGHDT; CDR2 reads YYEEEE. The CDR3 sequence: CASSLVGLYEQYF. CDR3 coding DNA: TGTGCCAGCAGCTTGGTGGGGTTATACGAGCAGTACTTC.

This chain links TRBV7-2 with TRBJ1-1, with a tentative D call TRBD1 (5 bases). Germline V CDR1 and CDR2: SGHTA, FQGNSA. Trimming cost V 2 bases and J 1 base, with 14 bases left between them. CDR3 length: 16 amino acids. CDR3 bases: TGTGCCAGCAGCTTAAAAGGGGTGAGGGGGAACACTGAAGCTTTCTTT. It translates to CASSLKGVRGNTEAFF. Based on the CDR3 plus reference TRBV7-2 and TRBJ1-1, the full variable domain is GAGVSQSPSNKVTEKGKDVELRCDPISGHTALYWYRQSLGQGLEFLIYFQGNSAPDKSGLPSDRFSAERTGGSVSTLTIQRTQQEDSAVYLCASSLKGVRGNTEAFFGQGTRLTVV.

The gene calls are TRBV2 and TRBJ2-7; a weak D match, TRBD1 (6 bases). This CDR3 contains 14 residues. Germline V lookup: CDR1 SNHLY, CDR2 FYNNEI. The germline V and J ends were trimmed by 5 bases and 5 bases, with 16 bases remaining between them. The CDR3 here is CASSPPLDRNEQYF. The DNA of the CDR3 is TGTGCCAGCAGTCCACCCCTCGACAGGAACGAGCAGTACTTC.

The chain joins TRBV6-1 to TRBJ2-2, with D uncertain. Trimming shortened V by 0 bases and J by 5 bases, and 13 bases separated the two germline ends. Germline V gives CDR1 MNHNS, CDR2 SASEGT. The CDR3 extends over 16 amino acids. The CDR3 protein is CASSEAGLRWTGELFF. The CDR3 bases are TGTGCCAGCAGTGAAGCGGGTCTCAGATGGACCGGGGAGCTGTTTTTT.

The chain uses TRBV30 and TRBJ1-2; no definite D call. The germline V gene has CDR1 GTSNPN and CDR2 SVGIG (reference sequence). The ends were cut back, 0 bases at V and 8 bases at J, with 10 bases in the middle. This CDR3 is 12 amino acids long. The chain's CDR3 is CAWSVAGKGYTF. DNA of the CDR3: TGTGCCTGGAGTGTAGCAGGAAAGGGCTACACCTTC.

CDR3 bases: TGTGCCAGCAGCCCGGGGACTGGCCAGTTCTTC. Amino acids: CASSPGTGQFF. The chain has TRBV11-2 and TRBJ2-1; a possible D gene is TRBD2 (6 bases). With 5 bases removed from V and 13 bases from J, the gap between germline ends came to 12 bases. The V gene's germline CDR1 is SGHAT and CDR2 FQNNGV. The CDR3 consists of 11 residues. The complete variable domain, with remaining parts taken from reference TRBV11-2 and TRBJ2-1, reads EAGVAQSPRYKIIEKRQSVAFWCNPISGHATLYWYQQILGQGPKLLIQFQNNGVVDDSQLPKDRFSAERLKGVDSTLKIQPAKLEDSAVYLCASSPGTGQFFGPGTRLTVL.

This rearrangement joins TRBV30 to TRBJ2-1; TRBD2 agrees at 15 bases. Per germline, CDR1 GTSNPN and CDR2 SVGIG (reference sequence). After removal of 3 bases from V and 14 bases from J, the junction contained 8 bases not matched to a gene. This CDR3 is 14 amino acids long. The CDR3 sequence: CAWRGTSGRPEEFF. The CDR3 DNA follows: TGTGCCTGGAGGGGGACTAGCGGGAGGCCCGAAGAGTTCTTC. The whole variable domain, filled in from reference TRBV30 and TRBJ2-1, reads SQTIHQWPATLVQPVGSPLSLECTVEGTSNPNLYWYRQAAGRGLQLLFYSVGIGQISSEVPQNLSASRPQDRQFILSSKKLLLSDSGFYLCAWRGTSGRPEEFFGPGTRLTVL.

This chain's CDR3 is CASSFGRDRSYEQYF. The CDR3 nucleotides are TGTGCCAGCAGTTTCGGGAGGGACAGATCCTACGAGCAGTACTTC. The J gene is TRBJ2-7, the V gene TRBV27; the D gene is possibly TRBD2 (8 bases). Trimming took off 3 bases at V and 1 base at J, with 13 bases between the two ends. Germline V gene sequence: CDR1 MNHEY, CDR2 SMNVEV (reference sequence). The CDR3 spans 15 residues.

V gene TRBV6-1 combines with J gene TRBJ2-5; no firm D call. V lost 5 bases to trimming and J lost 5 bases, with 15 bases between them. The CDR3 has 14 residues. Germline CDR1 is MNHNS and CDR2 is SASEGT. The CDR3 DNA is TGTGCCAGCAGTATTGGGGTTATTGGGGAGACCCAGTACTTC. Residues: CASSIGVIGETQYF.

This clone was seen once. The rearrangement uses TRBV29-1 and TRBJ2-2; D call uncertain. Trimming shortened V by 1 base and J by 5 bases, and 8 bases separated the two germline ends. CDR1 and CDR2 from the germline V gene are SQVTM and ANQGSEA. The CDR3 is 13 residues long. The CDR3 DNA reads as TGCAGCGTTGAAGGGGGAAGGACCGGGGAGCTGTTTTTT. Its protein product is CSVEGGRTGELFF.

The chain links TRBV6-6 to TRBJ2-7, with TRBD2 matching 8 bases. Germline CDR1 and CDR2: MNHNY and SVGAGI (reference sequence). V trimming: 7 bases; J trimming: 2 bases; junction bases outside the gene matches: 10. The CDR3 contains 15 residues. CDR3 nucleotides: TGTGCCAGCACCTCGTCGGGAGGGACCGCCTACGAGCAGTACTTC. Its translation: CASTSSGGTAYEQYF.

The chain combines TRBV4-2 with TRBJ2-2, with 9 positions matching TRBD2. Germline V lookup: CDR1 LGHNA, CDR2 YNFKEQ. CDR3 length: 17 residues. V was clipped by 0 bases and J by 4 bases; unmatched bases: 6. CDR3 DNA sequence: TGTGCCAGCAGCCAAGATGGTCTAGCGGGAATCACCGGGGAGCTGTTTTTT. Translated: CASSQDGLAGITGELFF.

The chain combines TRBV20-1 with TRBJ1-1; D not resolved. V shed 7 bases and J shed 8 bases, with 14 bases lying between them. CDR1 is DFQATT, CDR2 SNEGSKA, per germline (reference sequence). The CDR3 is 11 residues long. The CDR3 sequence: CSVTRTVEAFF. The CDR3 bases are TGCAGTGTCACTCGGACGGTAGAAGCTTTCTTT.

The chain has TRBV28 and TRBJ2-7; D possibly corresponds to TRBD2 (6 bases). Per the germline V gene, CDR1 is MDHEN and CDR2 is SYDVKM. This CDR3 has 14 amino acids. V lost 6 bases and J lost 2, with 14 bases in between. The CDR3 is CASRNRGTAYEQYF. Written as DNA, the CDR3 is TGTGCCAGCAGGAACAGAGGGACTGCCTACGAGCAGTACTTC.

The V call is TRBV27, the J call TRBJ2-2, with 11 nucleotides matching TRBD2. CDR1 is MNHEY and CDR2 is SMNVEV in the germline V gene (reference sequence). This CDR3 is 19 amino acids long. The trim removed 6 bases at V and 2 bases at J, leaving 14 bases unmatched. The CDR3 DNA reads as TGTGCCAGCAGCCCCATTAGACTAGCGGGGTTTTTAAACACCGGGGAGCTGTTTTTT. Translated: CASSPIRLAGFLNTGELFF.